A single sample gave rise to the 6 T cell receptor beta chains below, sequenced in a study of early T cells in non-severe SARS-CoV-2 infection. Via MiXCR, TCRdb re-called the 5' RACE reads, giving one row per CDR3 protein. There are some 31,000 distinct CDR3 sequences in the sample; about 5.7% occur only once, and 5.3% lies in the top ten. What was sequenced was whole blood. The origin of the receptors is an adult who was a healthcare worker with PCR-confirmed SARS-CoV-2 infection or an uninfected control (not recorded which).

This clonotype was found many times. The CDR3 sequence is CASSFGFWLAANTGELFF. Here the CDR3 DNA reads TGCGCCAGCAGCTTTGGGTTTTGGCTAGCGGCGAACACCGGGGAGCTGTTTTTT. The V call is TRBV5-1, the J call TRBJ2-2; TRBD2 agrees at 7 bases. V dropped 2 bases and J dropped 0; count of bases not matched to a gene: 10. The CDR3 totals 18 residues. Germline-derived CDR1 and CDR2 are SGHRS and YFSETQ.

This clonotype was counted at least ten times. This sequence joins TRBV12-3 or TRBV12-4 and TRBJ1-6; 8 bases map to TRBD1. CDR3 length: 18 residues. J was trimmed by 0 bases and V by 6 bases; bases with no gene match: 10. The CDR3 region is CASSRTGFGSSYNSPLHF. DNA for the CDR3: TGTGCCAGCAGCAGGACAGGGTTTGGGAGCTCCTATAATTCACCCCTCCACTTT.

The chain recombines TRBV6-5 with TRBJ2-3; the match to TRBD2 covers 8 bases. The CDR3 has 17 amino acids. The germline V gene has CDR1 MNHEY and CDR2 SVGAGI. V lost 5 bases to trimming and J lost 6 bases; unmatched junction nucleotides: 16. The CDR3 coding sequence is TGTGCCAGCAGTCGATCGTTTAGCGGGATTGGTGGGGATACGCAGTATTTT. It translates to CASSRSFSGIGGDTQYF.

V gene TRBV11-2 combines with J gene TRBJ2-1; D is undetermined. Germline CDR1 is SGHAT and CDR2 is FQNNGV. CDR3 size: 12 residues. V lost 4 bases to trimming and J lost 6 bases, with 7 bases between them. The CDR3 DNA is TGTGCCAGCAGCTACGTAATCAATGAGCAGTTCTTC. As protein: CASSYVINEQFF.

Ten or more counts support this clonotype. The chain's CDR3 is CASSLGQEGEQYF. The DNA for the CDR3 is TGCGCCAGCAGCTTGGGACAGGAGGGCGAGCAGTACTTC. This chain connects TRBV5-1 to TRBJ2-7; D tentatively reads TRBD1 or TRBD2 (6 bases each). CDR3 size: 13 residues. V was pared by 0 bases and J by 6 bases, with 10 bases between. Per germline, CDR1 SGHRS and CDR2 YFSETQ. The variable domain in full, completed from reference TRBV5-1 and TRBJ2-7, reads KAGVTQTPRYLIKTRGQQVTLSCSPISGHRSVSWYQQTPGQGLQFLFEYFSETQRNKGNFPGRFSGRQFSNSRSEMNVSTLELGDSALYLCASSLGQEGEQYFGPGTRLTVT.

There are many counts of this clonotype. The rearrangement uses TRBV10-1 and TRBJ1-2, with D unclear. The V end was cut by 6 bases, the J end by 4 bases, with 12 bases between. The CDR3 is 13 amino acids. Germline V gives CDR1 WNHNN, CDR2 SYGVQD (reference sequence). DNA of the CDR3: TGCGCCAGCAGCTTCGAAGGTTCCTATGGCTACACCTTC. It is translated as CASSFEGSYGYTF.